This T cell receptor (beta chain) stems from a study of cytomegalovirus exposure and HLA in healthy donors. Whole-study findings and limits: The authors listed 150 to 200 TCR beta chains as cytomegalovirus-associated.

In regard to this clone: What it binds is not known. Different DNA sequences within this sample yield the same CDR3.

The CDR3 is 14 amino acids. Germline V gene lookup returns CDR1 SGHRS and CDR2 YFSETQ. V was shortened by 0 bases and J by 1 base, with 8 bases between the two germline ends. The PCR was carried out with 60 Vbeta primers and 13 Jbeta primers. Sequencing was performed with immunoSEQ multiplex PCR; in TCRdb, only in-frame clones are kept and a portion is missing. The table has 200,000 to 250,000 clones, approximately 84% seen once; the top ten hold 0.5% to 0.7%. This TCR derives from a woman between 40 and 55 years old in good health and CMV-seronegative. Sequencing was done on a sample of PBMCs. The V and J genes are TRBV5-1 and TRBJ2-7; D is unresolved. The CDR3 region has the DNA TGCGCCAGCAGCTTGGATCCCTCTTCCTACGAGCAGTACTTC. Translating it yields CASSLDPSSYEQYF.